The next 18 T cell receptor beta chains were all read from a single sample in a study of identical twins. TCRdb reanalysed the 5' RACE reads using MiXCR and keeps one entry per CDR3 protein. There are roughly 710,000 distinct CDR3 sequences in the sample; around 6% occur only once, and approximately 2% lies in the top ten. What was sequenced was naive T cells sorted from blood. Receptors were obtained from a young man in good health.

J is TRBJ2-7 and V is TRBV4-3; a weak D match, TRBD1 (5 bases). The CDR3 consists of 13 residues. Per the germline V gene, CDR1 is LGHNA and CDR2 is YSLEER. Trimming took off 2 bases at V and 2 bases at J, with 7 bases between the two ends. DNA for the CDR3: TGCGCCAGCAGCCAACGACAGACCTACGAGCAGTACTTC. Its translation is CASSQRQTYEQYF.

The sample holds a few counts of this clonotype. The chain links TRBV30 to TRBJ2-5; the D call may be TRBD1 or TRBD2 (5 bases each). Trimming left V 0 bases short and J 4 bases short, with 15 bases between. CDR1 is GTSNPN and CDR2 is SVGIG in the germline V gene (reference sequence). This CDR3 has 15 residues. CDR3 protein: CAWSVLGTRGETQYF. CDR3 bases: TGTGCCTGGAGTGTATTGGGGACCCGGGGAGAGACCCAGTACTTC. Supplemented by reference TRBV30 and TRBJ2-5, the full variable domain reads SQTIHQWPATLVQPVGSPLSLECTVEGTSNPNLYWYRQAAGRGLQLLFYSVGIGQISSEVPQNLSASRPQDRQFILSSKKLLLSDSGFYLCAWSVLGTRGETQYFGPGTRLLVL.

This clonotype was counted only a few times. This chain connects TRBV6-5 to TRBJ1-4; D unclear. The CDR3 loop spans 14 amino acids. CDR1 and CDR2 from the germline V gene are MNHEY and SVGAGI. V lost 0 bases and J lost 10, with 12 bases in between. The CDR3: CASSYSASTVKLFF. CDR3 nucleotides: TGTGCCAGCAGTTACTCGGCGTCCACGGTAAAACTGTTTTTT.

This clonotype was seen ten or more times. The chain links TRBV12-3 or TRBV12-4 to TRBJ2-3; D remains unclear. This CDR3 spans 14 amino acids. Here the CDR3 reads CDKGSRKCTDTQYF. The CDR3 nucleotides read TGTGACAAGGGCTCTAGGAAATGCACAGATACGCAGTATTTT.

This clonotype came up many times. This sequence joins TRBV29-1 and TRBJ2-1; 10 bases are a match to TRBD2. With 4 bases clipped from V and 9 bases from J, the junction kept 15 bases outside the gene matches. The CDR3 contains 16 residues. The germline gives CDR1 SQVTM, CDR2 ANQGSEA. The CDR3: CSVAYFKREGRSEQFF. CDR3 bases: TGCAGCGTTGCTTACTTTAAGCGGGAGGGAAGAAGTGAGCAGTTCTTC.

This clonotype was seen many times. The V call is TRBV20-1, the J call TRBJ2-5, with TRBD2 matching over 14 bases. There are 19 residues in the CDR3. J was trimmed by 4 bases and V by 4 bases; bases with no gene match: 17. Germline V gives CDR1 DFQATT, CDR2 SNEGSKA (reference sequence). This CDR3 is CSATRLAGLAGGGLETQYF. The CDR3 DNA sequence: TGCAGTGCTACTCGACTAGCCGGACTAGCGGGAGGCGGTTTAGAGACCCAGTACTTC.

This clonotype was seen more than once but under ten times. V is TRBV3-1 and J is TRBJ2-7; 9 bases align to TRBD2. CDR1 LGHDT and CDR2 YNNKEL come from the germline V gene (reference sequence). V was pared by 4 bases and J by 7 bases, with 11 bases of the junction left unmatched. The CDR3 runs to 15 residues. For the CDR3, the DNA is TGTGCCAGCAGCCCCCAAGCGGGAGGAATTGTTGAGCAGTACGTC. It yields the protein CASSPQAGGIVEQYV.

The chain employs TRBV5-1 and TRBJ2-3, with D possibly being TRBD2 (6 bases). Germline CDR1 and CDR2: SGHRS and YFSETQ. Between the trimmed V and J ends, which lost 4 bases and 4 bases, there was a span of 16 bases. CDR3 size: 15 residues. The CDR3 loop is CASSPRGSPSDTQYF. In DNA, the CDR3 is TGCGCCAGCAGCCCCCGGGGGTCCCCCTCAGATACGCAGTATTTT. Combining the CDR3 with reference TRBV5-1 and TRBJ2-3 gives the whole variable domain KAGVTQTPRYLIKTRGQQVTLSCSPISGHRSVSWYQQTPGQGLQFLFEYFSETQRNKGNFPGRFSGRQFSNSRSEMNVSTLELGDSALYLCASSPRGSPSDTQYFGPGTRLTVL.

This clonotype was seen ten or more times. J is TRBJ1-5 and V is TRBV6-2 or TRBV6-3; D is perhaps TRBD1 (6 bases). Germline V gene data show CDR1 as MNHEY and CDR2 as SVGEGT. This CDR3 comprises 13 residues. The V gene lost 8 bases and the J gene lost 5 bases, with 13 bases spanning the gap. Written as DNA, the CDR3 is TGTGCCAGCCGAGACAGGAGCGATCAGCCCCAGCATTTT. It codes for CASRDRSDQPQHF.

This clonotype was detected only once. The chain uses TRBV19 and TRBJ2-3; no reliable D call. CDR1 is LNHDA, CDR2 SQIVND, per germline (reference sequence). V was shortened by 0 bases and J by 6 bases, with 7 bases between the two germline ends. The CDR3 has 13 residues. Here the CDR3 reads CASSIDWMDTQYF. In nucleotides, the CDR3 is TGTGCCAGTAGTATAGATTGGATGGATACGCAGTATTTT.

This clonotype was seen many times. V gene TRBV3-1 combines with J gene TRBJ2-7, with TRBD2 matching over 8 bases. The V gene's germline CDR1 is LGHDT and CDR2 YNNKEL (reference sequence). The trim removed 4 bases at V and 9 bases at J, leaving 11 bases unmatched. The length of the CDR3 is 14 residues. The CDR3 nucleotides are TGTGCCAGCAGCCTAACAAGCGGGAGAGACGGGCAGTACTTC. Translating it yields CASSLTSGRDGQYF.

The sample holds many counts of this clonotype. Mismatch with germline at one junction end may stem from a read error. The chain recombines TRBV7-9 with TRBJ1-6; unclear D gene. CDR3 size: 15 residues. The germline V gene encodes CDR1 SEHNR and CDR2 FQNEAQ (reference sequence). The CDR3 DNA reads TGTGCCAGCAGCCCCTCCAGCTCCCATAATTCACCCCTCCACTTT. It translates to CASSPSSSHNSPLHF.

The sample holds many counts of this clonotype. The chain recombines TRBV12-3 or TRBV12-4 with TRBJ1-3; D call uncertain. CDR3 length: 15 amino acids. V lost 6 bases to trimming and J lost 1 base, with 13 bases between them. CDR3 sequence reads: CASRARRESGNTIYF. The CDR3 DNA sequence: TGTGCCAGCAGGGCCCGTAGGGAGTCTGGAAACACCATATATTTT.

This clonotype was observed at least ten times. The CDR3 DNA follows: TGTGCCAGCAGATTAAGGGGGACGACAGGGGAGACTTCAAAGAACGGGGAGCTGTTTTTT. This gives the protein CASRLRGTTGETSKNGELFF. The J gene is TRBJ2-2, the V gene TRBV6-2 or TRBV6-3, with 8 positions matching TRBD1. V shed 6 bases and J 7 bases; nucleotides not matched to a gene: 25. The CDR3 spans 20 residues. Germline V gene sequence: CDR1 MNHEY, CDR2 SVGEGT.

This sequence joins TRBV4-2 and TRBJ1-5; 8 bases align to TRBD1. Trimming removed 11 bases from V and 4 bases from J; junction bases left unmatched: 16. Germline V gene data show CDR1 as LGHNA and CDR2 as YNFKEQ. The CDR3 contains 16 residues. The CDR3 bases are TGTGCCGATTTAGGACAGGGCCCCTTATTAAATCAGCCCCAGCATTTT. This codes for CADLGQGPLLNQPQHF.

This clonotype was detected many times. In DNA form, the CDR3 reads TGCAGTGCTTCCACAGGATCTCGACTTGAAGCTTTCTTT. Its translation is CSASTGSRLEAFF. V gene TRBV20-1 combines with J gene TRBJ1-1, with a tentative D call TRBD1 (5 bases). The CDR3 is made up of 13 amino acids. Germline V lookup: CDR1 DFQATT, CDR2 SNEGSKA (reference sequence). Between the trimmed V and J ends, which lost 5 bases and 7 bases, there was a span of 17 bases.

This clonotype was seen repeatedly, ten times or more. The chain combines TRBV27 with TRBJ2-3, with D unresolved. V was pared by 6 bases and J by 2 bases, with 12 bases between. Germline CDR1 reads MNHEY; CDR2 reads SMNVEV (reference sequence). The CDR3 contains 14 residues. CDR3 DNA sequence: TGTGCCAGCAGCGAGTCCGCCCTCACAGATACGCAGTATTTT. This encodes CASSESALTDTQYF.

This clonotype has ten or more counts. The V call is TRBV27, the J call TRBJ2-1; D is undetermined. In germline, CDR1 is MNHEY, CDR2 SMNVEV (reference sequence). The CDR3 runs 15 residues. V was trimmed by 8 bases and J by 4 bases, leaving 18 bases between them. CDR3 protein: CASPAPRQTYNEQFF. CDR3 bases: TGTGCCAGCCCCGCTCCCCGGCAGACGTACAATGAGCAGTTCTTC.